The clone carrying this TCR beta chain was recorded once. What it binds is not known. The CDR3 is made up of 12 amino acids. Trimming stripped 10 bases from V and 5 bases from J, with 14 bases between. Germline CDR1 is MGHDK and CDR2 is SYGVNS. Using immunoSEQ multiplex PCR, the repertoire was profiled, and TCRdb retains in-frame clones only, with some absent. Of some 64,000 clones in the sample, approximately 91% are singletons; the top ten hold approximately 25%. These data originate in a study of OX40 agonist ivuxolimab in advanced cancers. About the study: Averaging 60 years in age, with a range of roughly 20 to 90, the cohort was 65% to 85% male. Of the patients, three showed partial responses, one with hepatocellular carcinoma and two with cutaneous melanoma.

Broader study findings: Nonresponders, in some cases, also had low normalized T-cell clonal expansion. CD4+ and CD8+ blood T cells expanded clonally by week 6 at 0.1 to 3.0 mg/kg.

The J gene is TRBJ1-1, the V gene TRBV25-1; possible D gene TRBD1, 5 bases. The source is an adult with an advanced solid tumor such as melanoma, head and neck, liver or kidney cancer. The sample here was CD4+ or CD8+ T cells sorted from blood, taken in a trial of the OX40 agonist ivuxolimab. CDR3 nucleotide sequence: TGTGCCACCCAGCTCGGGGGGACTGAAGCTTTCTTT. It encodes CATQLGGTEAFF.